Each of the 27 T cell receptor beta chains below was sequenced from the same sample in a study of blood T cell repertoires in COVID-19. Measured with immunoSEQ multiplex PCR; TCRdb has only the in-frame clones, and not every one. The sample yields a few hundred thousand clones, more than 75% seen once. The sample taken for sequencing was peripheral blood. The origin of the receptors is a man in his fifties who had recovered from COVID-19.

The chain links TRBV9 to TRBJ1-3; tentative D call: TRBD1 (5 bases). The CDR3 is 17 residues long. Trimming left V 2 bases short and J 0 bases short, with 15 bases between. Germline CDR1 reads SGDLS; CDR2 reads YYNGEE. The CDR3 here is CASSVIPDSRSGNTIYF. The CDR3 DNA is TGTGCCAGCAGCGTCATCCCCGACAGCCGCTCTGGAAACACCATATATTTT.

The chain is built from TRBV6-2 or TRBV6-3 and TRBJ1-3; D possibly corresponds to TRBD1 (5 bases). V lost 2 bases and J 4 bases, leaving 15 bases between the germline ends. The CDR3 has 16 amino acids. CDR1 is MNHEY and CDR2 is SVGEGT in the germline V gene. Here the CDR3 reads CASSYGRASSGNTIYF. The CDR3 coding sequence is TGTGCCAGCAGTTACGGCAGGGCCTCGTCGGGAAACACCATATATTTT.

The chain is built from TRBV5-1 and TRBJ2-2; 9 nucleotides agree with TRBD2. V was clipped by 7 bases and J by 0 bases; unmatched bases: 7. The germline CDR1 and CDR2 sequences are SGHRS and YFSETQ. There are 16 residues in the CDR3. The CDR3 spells CASRAREGANTGELFF. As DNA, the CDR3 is TGCGCCAGCCGTGCGCGGGAGGGGGCGAACACCGGGGAGCTGTTTTTT.

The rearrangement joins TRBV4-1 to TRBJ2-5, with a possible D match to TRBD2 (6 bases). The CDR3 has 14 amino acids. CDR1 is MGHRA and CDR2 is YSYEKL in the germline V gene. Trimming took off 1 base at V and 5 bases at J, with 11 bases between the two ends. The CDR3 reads CASSQAPEGETQYF. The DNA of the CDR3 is TGCGCCAGCAGCCAAGCTCCGGAGGGGGAGACCCAGTACTTC.

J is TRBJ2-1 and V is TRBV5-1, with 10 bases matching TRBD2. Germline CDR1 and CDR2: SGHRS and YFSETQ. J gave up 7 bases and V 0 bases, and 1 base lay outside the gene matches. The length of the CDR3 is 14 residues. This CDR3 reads CASSLGSGGNEQFF. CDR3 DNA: TGCGCCAGCAGCTTGGGTAGCGGGGGGAATGAGCAGTTCTTC.

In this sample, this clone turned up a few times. The CDR3 sequence: CASNRLEDNEQFF. CDR3 DNA: TGTGCCAGCAACCGCCTAGAAGACAATGAGCAGTTCTTC. The J gene is TRBJ2-1, the V gene TRBV6-5, with no clear D. The germline V and J ends were trimmed by 7 bases and 5 bases, with 12 bases remaining between them. Per germline, CDR1 MNHEY and CDR2 SVGAGI. This CDR3 region has 13 residues.

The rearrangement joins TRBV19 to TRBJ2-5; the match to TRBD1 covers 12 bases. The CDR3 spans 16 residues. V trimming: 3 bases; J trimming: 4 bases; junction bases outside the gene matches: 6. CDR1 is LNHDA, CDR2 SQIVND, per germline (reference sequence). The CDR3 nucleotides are TGTGCCAGTAGTATCGCCTGGGACAGGGGGCGAGAGACCCAGTACTTC. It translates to CASSIAWDRGRETQYF.

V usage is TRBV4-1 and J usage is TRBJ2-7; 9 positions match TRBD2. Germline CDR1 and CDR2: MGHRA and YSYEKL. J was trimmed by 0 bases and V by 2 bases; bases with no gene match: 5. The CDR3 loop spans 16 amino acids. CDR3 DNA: TGCGCCAGCAGCCAAAATAGCGGGAGAGACTCCTACGAGCAGTACTTC. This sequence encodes CASSQNSGRDSYEQYF.

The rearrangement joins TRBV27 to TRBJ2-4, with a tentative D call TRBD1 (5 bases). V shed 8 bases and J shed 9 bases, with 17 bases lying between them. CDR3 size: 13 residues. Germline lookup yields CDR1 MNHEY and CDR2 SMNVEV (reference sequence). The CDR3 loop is CASRKPGQGIQYF. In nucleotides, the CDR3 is TGTGCCAGCCGAAAACCAGGGCAGGGCATTCAGTACTTC.

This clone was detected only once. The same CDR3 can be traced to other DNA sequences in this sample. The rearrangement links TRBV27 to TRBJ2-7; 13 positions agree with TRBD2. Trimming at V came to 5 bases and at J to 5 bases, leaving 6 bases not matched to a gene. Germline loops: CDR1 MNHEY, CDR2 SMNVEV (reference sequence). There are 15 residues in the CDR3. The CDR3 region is CASSPWTSGSNEQYF. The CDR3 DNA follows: TGTGCCAGCAGTCCGTGGACTAGCGGGAGTAACGAGCAGTACTTC.

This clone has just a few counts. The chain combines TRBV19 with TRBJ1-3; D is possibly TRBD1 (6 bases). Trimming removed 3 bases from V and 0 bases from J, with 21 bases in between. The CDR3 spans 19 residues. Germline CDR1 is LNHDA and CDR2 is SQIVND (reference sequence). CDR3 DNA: TGTGCCAGTAGTATCCGTGACAGGTCCCGGAATCACTCTGGAAACACCATATATTTT. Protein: CASSIRDRSRNHSGNTIYF.

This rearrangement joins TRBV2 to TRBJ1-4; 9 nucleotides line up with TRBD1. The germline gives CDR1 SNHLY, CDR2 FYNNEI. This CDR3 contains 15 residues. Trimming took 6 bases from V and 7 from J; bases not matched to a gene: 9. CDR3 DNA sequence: TGTGCCAGCAGGCCAAACAGGGGGCGGATTGAAAAACTGTTTTTT. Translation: CASRPNRGRIEKLFF. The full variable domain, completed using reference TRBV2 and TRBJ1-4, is EPEVTQTPSHQVTQMGQEVILRCVPISNHLYFYWYRQILGQKVEFLVSFYNNEISEKSEIFDDQFSVERPDGSNFTLKIRSTKLEDSAMYFCASRPNRGRIEKLFFGSGTQLSVL.

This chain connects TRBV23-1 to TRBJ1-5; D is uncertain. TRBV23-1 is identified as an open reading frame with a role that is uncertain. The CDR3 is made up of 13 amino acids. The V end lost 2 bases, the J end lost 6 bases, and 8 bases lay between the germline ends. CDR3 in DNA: TGCGCCAGCAGTCAACCTTTATGTCAGCCCCAGCATTTT. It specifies CASSQPLCQPQHF.

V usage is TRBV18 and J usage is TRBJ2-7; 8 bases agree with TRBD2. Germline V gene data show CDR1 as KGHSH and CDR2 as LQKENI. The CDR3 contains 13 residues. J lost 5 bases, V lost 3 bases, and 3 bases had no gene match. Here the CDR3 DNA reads TGTGCCAGCTCACCCGGACTAGCCAACGAGCAGTACTTC. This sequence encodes CASSPGLANEQYF.

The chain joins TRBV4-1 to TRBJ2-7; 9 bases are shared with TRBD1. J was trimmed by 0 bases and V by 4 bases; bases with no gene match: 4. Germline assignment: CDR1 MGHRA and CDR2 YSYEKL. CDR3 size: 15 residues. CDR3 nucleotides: TGCGCCAGCAGCCCCGGGACAGGGCCCTCCTACGAGCAGTACTTC. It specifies CASSPGTGPSYEQYF.

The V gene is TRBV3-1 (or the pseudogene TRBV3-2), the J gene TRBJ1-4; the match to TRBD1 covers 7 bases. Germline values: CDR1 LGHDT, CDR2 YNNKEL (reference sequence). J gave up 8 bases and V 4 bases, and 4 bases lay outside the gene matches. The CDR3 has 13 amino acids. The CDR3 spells CASSLDRHEKLFF. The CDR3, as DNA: TGTGCCAGCAGCCTGGACAGGCACGAAAAACTGTTTTTT.

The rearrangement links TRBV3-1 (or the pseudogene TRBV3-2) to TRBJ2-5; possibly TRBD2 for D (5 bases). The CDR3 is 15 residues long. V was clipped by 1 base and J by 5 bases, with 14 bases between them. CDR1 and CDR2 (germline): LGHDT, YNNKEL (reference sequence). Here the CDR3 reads CASSQGADPGETQYF. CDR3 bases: TGTGCCAGCAGCCAAGGGGCGGACCCGGGGGAGACCCAGTACTTC.

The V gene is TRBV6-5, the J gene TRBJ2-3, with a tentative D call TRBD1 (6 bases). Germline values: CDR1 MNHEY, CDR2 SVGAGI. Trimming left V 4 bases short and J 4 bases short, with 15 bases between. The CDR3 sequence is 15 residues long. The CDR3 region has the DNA TGTGCCAGCAGTTGGTCGGACAGCATGGCAGATACGCAGTATTTT. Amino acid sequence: CASSWSDSMADTQYF.

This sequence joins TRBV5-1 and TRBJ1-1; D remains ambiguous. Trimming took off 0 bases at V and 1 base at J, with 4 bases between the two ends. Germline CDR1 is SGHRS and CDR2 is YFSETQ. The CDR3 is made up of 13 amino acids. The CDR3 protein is CASSLAKNTEAFF. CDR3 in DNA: TGCGCCAGCAGCTTGGCCAAGAACACTGAAGCTTTCTTT.

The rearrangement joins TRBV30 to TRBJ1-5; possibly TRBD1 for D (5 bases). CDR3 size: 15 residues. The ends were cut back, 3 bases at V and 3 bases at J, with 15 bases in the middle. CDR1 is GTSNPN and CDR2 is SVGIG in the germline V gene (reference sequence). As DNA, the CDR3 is TGTGCCTGGAGCTACGGGGGGGGAAACAATCAGCCCCAGCATTTT. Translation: CAWSYGGGNNQPQHF. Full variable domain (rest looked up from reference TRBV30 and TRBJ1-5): SQTIHQWPATLVQPVGSPLSLECTVEGTSNPNLYWYRQAAGRGLQLLFYSVGIGQISSEVPQNLSASRPQDRQFILSSKKLLLSDSGFYLCAWSYGGGNNQPQHFGDGTRLSIL.

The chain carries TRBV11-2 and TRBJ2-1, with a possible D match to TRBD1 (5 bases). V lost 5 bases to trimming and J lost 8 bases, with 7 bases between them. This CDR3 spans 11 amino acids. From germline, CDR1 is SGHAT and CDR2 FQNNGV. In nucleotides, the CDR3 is TGTGCCAGCAGCCCCAGGGATGAGCAGTTCTTC. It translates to CASSPRDEQFF.

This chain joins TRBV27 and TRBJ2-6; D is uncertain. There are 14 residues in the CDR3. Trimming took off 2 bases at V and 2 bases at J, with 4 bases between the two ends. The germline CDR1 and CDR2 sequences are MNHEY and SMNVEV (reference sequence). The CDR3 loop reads CASSLLTGANVLTF. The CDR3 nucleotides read TGTGCCAGCAGTTTACTTACTGGGGCCAACGTCCTGACTTTC.

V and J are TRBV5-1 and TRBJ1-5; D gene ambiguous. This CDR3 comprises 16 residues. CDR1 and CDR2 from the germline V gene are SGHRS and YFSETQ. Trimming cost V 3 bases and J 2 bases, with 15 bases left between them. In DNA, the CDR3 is TGCGCCAGCAGCTACGGACCCACCGGGGGCAATCAGCCCCAGCATTTT. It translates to CASSYGPTGGNQPQHF.

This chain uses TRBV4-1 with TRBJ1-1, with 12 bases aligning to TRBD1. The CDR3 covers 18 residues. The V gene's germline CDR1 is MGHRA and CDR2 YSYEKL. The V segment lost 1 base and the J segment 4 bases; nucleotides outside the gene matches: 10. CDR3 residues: CASSQVEGTGGAGTEAFF. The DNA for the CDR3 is TGCGCCAGCAGCCAAGTCGAAGGGACAGGGGGCGCCGGCACTGAAGCTTTCTTT.

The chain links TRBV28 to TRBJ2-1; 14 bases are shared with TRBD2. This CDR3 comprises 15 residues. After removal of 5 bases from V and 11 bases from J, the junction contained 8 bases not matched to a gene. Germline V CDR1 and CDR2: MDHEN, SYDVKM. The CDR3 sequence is CASSPGTSGSQKQFF. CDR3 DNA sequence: TGTGCCAGCAGTCCAGGGACTAGCGGGAGTCAAAAGCAGTTCTTC.

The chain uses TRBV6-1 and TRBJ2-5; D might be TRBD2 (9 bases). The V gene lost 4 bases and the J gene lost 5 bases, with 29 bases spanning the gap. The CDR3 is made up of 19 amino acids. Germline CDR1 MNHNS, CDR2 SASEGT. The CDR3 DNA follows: TGTGCCAGCAGTGGCGCTGGACAGGGAAGGCTAGCGGGATGGGAGACCCAGTACTTC. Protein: CASSGAGQGRLAGWETQYF.

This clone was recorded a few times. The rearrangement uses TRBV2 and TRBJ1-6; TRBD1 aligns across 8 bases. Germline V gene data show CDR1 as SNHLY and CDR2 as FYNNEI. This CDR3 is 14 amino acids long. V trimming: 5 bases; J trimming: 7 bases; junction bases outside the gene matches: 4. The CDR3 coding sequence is TGTGCCAGCAGTTCGGACAGGGTGAATTCACCCCTCCACTTT. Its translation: CASSSDRVNSPLHF.